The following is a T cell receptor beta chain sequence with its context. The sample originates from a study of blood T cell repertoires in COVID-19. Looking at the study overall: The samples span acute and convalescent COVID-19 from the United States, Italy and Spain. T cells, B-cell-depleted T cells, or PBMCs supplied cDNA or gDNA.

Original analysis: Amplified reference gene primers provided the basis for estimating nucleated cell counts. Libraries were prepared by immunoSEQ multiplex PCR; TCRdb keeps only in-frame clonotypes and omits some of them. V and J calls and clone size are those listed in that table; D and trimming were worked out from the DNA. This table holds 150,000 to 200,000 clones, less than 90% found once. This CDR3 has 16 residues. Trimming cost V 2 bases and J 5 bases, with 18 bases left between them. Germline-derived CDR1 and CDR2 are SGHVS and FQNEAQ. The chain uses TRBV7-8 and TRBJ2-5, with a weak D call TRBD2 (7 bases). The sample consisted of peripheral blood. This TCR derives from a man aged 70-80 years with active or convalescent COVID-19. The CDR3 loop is CASSLSTGGSFETQYF. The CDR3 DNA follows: TGTGCCAGCAGCTTATCAACGGGGGGCAGTTTTGAGACCCAGTACTTC.